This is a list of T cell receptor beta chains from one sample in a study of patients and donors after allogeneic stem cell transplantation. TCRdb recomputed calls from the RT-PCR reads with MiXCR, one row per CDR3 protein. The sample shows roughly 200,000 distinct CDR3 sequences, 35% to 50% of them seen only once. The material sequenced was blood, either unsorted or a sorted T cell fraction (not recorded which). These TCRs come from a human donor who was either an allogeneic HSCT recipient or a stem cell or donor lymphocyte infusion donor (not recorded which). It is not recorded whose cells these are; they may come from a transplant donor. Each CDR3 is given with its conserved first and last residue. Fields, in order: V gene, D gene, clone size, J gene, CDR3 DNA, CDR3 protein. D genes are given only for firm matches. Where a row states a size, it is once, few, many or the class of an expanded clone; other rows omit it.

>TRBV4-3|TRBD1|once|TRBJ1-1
TGCGCCAGCAGCCAAGGGGACAGTAACCTTCCTGAAGCTTTCTTT
CASSQGDSNLPEAFF
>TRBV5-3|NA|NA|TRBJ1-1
TGTGCCAGAAGCTTGGTACAGGACACTGAAGCTTTCTTT
CARSLVQDTEAFF
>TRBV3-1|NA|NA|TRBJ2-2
TGTGCCAGCAGCCAACAGGGATGGACCGGGGAGCTGTTTTTT
CASSQQGWTGELFF
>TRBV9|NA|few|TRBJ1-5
TGTGCCAGCAGCGTAGAAGGGGATTCCTGGGTCGATCAGCCCCAGCATTTT
CASSVEGDSWVDQPQHF
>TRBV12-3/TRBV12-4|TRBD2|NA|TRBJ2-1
TGTGCCAGCAGTTTTCGGCTAGCGGGAGGGAGCTCCTACAATGAGCAGTTCTTC
CASSFRLAGGSSYNEQFF
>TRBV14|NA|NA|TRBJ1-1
TGTGCCAGCAGCCAAGAAGTAGCGCGTAACACTGAAGCTTTCTTT
CASSQEVARNTEAFF
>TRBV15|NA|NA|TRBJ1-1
TGTGCCACCAGCAGAATTAACAGGAACACTGAAGCTTTCTTT
CATSRINRNTEAFF
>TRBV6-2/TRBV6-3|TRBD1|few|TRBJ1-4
TGTGCCAGCAGTTACGCGGACAGGGCTCTTAATGAAAAACTGTTTTTT
CASSYADRALNEKLFF
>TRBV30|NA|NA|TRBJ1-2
TGTGCCTGGAGCCCGGACAGCTACTATGGCTACACCTTC
CAWSPDSYYGYTF
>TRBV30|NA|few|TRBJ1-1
TGTGCCTGGAGCGTTTCCGACACTGAAGCTTTCTTT
CAWSVSDTEAFF
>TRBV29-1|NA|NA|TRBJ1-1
TGCAGCGTTGAGGGCGACCGGGACCCTGAAGCTTTCTTT
CSVEGDRDPEAFF
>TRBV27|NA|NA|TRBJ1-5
TGTGCCAGCAGTTTTCAGCTCCCCAGGGGAGGTCAGCCCCAGCATTTT
CASSFQLPRGGQPQHF
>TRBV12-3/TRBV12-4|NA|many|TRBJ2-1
TGTGCCAGCAATCCCCGGGGCAGAAACAATGAGCAGTTCTTC
CASNPRGRNNEQFF
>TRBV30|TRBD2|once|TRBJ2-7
TGTGCCTGGAGTGTATGGGGAGCTCTACTAGCGGGGGCTACCTACGAGCAGTACTTC
CAWSVWGALLAGATYEQYF
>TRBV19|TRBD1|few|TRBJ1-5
TGTGCCAGTACCCCTAAACAGGGGGCAGGGAATCAGCCCCAGCATTTT
CASTPKQGAGNQPQHF
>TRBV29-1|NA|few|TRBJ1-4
TGCAGCGTTGCGCCAGCAACTAATGAAAAACTGTTTTTT
CSVAPATNEKLFF
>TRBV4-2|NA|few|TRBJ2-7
TGTGCCAGCAGCCCCCACGGGGGCTACGAGCAGTACTTC
CASSPHGGYEQYF
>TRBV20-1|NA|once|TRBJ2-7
TGCAGTACCCCGGGACTCCCAGCAACGATCTCCTACGAGCAGTACTTC
CSTPGLPATISYEQYF
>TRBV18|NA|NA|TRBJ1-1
TGTGCCAGCTCACCCTCGATTGTGGACAGTGGGGGAGCTTTCTTT
CASSPSIVDSGGAFF
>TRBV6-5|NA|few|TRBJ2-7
TGTGCCAGCAGCTCATCCAGTAGGTCCTACGAGCAGTACTTC
CASSSSSRSYEQYF
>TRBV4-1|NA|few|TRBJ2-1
TGCGCCAGCAGCCAGGATACAGGGCGCAATGAGCAGTTCTTC
CASSQDTGRNEQFF
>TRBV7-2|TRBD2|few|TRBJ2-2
TGTGCCAGCAGCTTAGACGGGACTAGCGGGAGAGTCGGGGAGCTGTTTTTT
CASSLDGTSGRVGELFF
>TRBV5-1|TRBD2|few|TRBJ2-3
TGCGCCAGCAGCTTGGAAAGCGGGAGTTTCACAGATACGCAGTATTTT
CASSLESGSFTDTQYF
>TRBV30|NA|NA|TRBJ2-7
TGTGCCTGGAGTCTCAACGCCATGACTAGACCTCAGTACTTC
CAWSLNAMTRPQYF
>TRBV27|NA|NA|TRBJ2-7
TGTGCCAGCAGTTTAGGGACCGCTTCGGCCTACGAGCAGTACTTC
CASSLGTASAYEQYF
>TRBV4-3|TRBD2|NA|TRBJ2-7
TGCGCCAGCAGCCAAGACCCTCTGACTAGCCTTACGAAGCAGTACTTC
CASSQDPLTSLTKQYF
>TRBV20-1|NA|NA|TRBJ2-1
TGCAGTGCCCTTCAGGACGTCAATGAGCAGTTCTTC
CSALQDVNEQFF
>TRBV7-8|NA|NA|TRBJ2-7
TGTGCCAGCAGCTTAGTGATAATTCCGCAGGGCCCACGTCCCTACGAGCAGTACTTC
CASSLVIIPQGPRPYEQYF
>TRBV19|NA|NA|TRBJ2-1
TGTGCCAGTAGTAGCGGGGTGTACAATGAGCAGTTCTTC
CASSSGVYNEQFF
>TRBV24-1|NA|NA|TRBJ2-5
TGTGCCACCAGTGATTTCGGTACGGGGAACCAAGAGACCCAGTACTTC
CATSDFGTGNQETQYF